These T cell receptor beta chains were read from a single sample in a study of cytomegalovirus exposure and HLA in healthy donors. Using immunoSEQ multiplex PCR, the repertoire was profiled, and TCRdb retains in-frame clones only, with some absent. The sample lists roughly 230,000 clones, more than 70% seen once, with roughly 0.45% in the top ten. Sequenced sample: PBMCs. The origin of the receptors is a boy under 18 in good health and CMV-seronegative. CDR3s include the opening cysteine and the closing phenylalanine or tryptophan. The order of the fields is J gene, V gene, D gene, CDR3 length, clone size, CDR3 DNA, CDR3 protein. The D gene is left open where the match is weak. Expanded clones are given a class, and other clones once, few, many or no size at all.

TRBJ1-2	TRBV5-6	NA	14	NA	TGTGCCAGCAGCCCCCCACAGGCTAGATATGGCTACACCTTC	CASSPPQARYGYTF
TRBJ2-3	TRBV6-5	TRBD1	12	once	TGTGCCAGCAGCGCCCCGGGACAGGGATTGTATTTT	CASSAPGQGLYF
TRBJ1-2	TRBV19	NA	15	NA	TGTGCCAGTACCCCGTGGCAGGGAGGTACGGAAGGCTACACCTTC	CASTPWQGGTEGYTF
TRBJ2-3	TRBV9	NA	16	NA	TGTGCCAGCAGCCTCTCGTATACTCCTAGCACAGATACGCAGTATTTT	CASSLSYTPSTDTQYF
TRBJ2-7	TRBV11-2	TRBD2	17	NA	TGTGCCAGCAGCTTCGGGGGACTAGCGGGGCTTCCCTACGAGCAGTACTTC	CASSFGGLAGLPYEQYF
TRBJ1-5	TRBV7-2	NA	18	NA	TGTGCCAGCAGCTTAGTTGCCTTGTTGGGAGTTAGCAATCAGCCCCAGCATTTT	CASSLVALLGVSNQPQHF
TRBJ1-1	TRBV19	TRBD1	16	NA	TGTGCCAGATTATGGGGGACAGGGGTCCAGAACACTGAAGCTTTCTTT	CARLWGTGVQNTEAFF
TRBJ2-7	TRBV14	NA	11	NA	TGTGCCAGCAGCCAAGAGGCAGGGCAGTACTTC	CASSQEAGQYF
TRBJ2-7	TRBV11-3	NA	16	NA	TGTGCCAGCGCCCCTTCCTCGGAGCGTTCTCTTTTAGAGCAGTACTTC	CASAPSSERSLLEQYF
TRBJ2-1	TRBV6-5	NA	15	NA	TGTGCCAGCAGGGCCCGACAGGGAGGCTACAATGAGCAGTTCTTC	CASRARQGGYNEQFF
TRBJ1-1	TRBV5-6	NA	14	NA	TGTGCCAGCACCGACCGGGGGGGGTTGGGTGAAGCTTTCTTT	CASTDRGGLGEAFF
TRBJ1-1	TRBV15	TRBD1	14	NA	TGTGCCACCAGCAGCACAGGGGGCGGTGGTAGGGCTTTCTTT	CATSSTGGGGRAFF
TRBJ2-3	TRBV30	TRBD1	17	NA	TGTGCCTGGAAAGAGACCGGGACAGGGCGTTTCGCAGATACGCAGTATTTT	CAWKETGTGRFADTQYF
TRBJ2-7	TRBV10-3	TRBD1	15	NA	TGTGCCATCACCAGGACAGGGGGCGGGTCCTACGAGCAGTACTTC	CAITRTGGGSYEQYF
TRBJ2-7	TRBV30	TRBD2	11	NA	TGTGCCTGGACTAGCGGCTACGAGCAGTACTTC	CAWTSGYEQYF
TRBJ1-1	TRBV19	NA	14	few	TGTGCCAGTAGTATAGGGGGCAGGGCCGTTGAAGCTTTCTTT	CASSIGGRAVEAFF
TRBJ2-6	TRBV5-4	NA	12	NA	TGTGCCTTTGAGTCTGGGGCCAACGTCCTGACTTTC	CAFESGANVLTF
TRBJ2-7	TRBV30	TRBD1	14	once	TGTGCCTGGAGTTCGGGGACAGGGAATTACGAGCAGTACTTC	CAWSSGTGNYEQYF
TRBJ1-2	TRBV5-6	TRBD1	12	few	TGTGCCAGCAGCGGGACAGGGGGTGGCTACACCTTC	CASSGTGGGYTF